The rows below give T cell receptor beta chains drawn from one sample of a study of cytomegalovirus exposure and HLA in healthy donors. The assay was immunoSEQ multiplex PCR, and TCRdb's table has in-frame clones only and misses some. This table lists under 200,000 clones. The sequencing sample was made of PBMCs. The receptors were sampled from a woman aged 18-29 years in good health and CMV-seropositive. CDR3s leave out the opening cysteine and the closing phenylalanine or tryptophan.

v_call	cdr3_length	j_call	cdr3_aa
TRBV6-4	13	TRBJ2-1	ASSEGTSGYNEQF
TRBV15	13	TRBJ2-1	ATSGRDSNYNEQF
TRBV30	12	TRBJ1-4	AWRRTGGNEKLF
TRBV11-1	13	TRBJ1-1	ASSLAGQTNTEAF
TRBV4-1	14	TRBJ2-5	ASSPRLAGGQETQY
TRBV7-9	10	TRBJ2-2	ASSLYIGELF
TRBV28	11	TRBJ2-1	AIIPSGYNEQF
TRBV19	15	TRBJ2-5	APTAGRTSGRRETQY
TRBV14	16	TRBJ2-4	ASSQVPTAALAKNIQY
TRBV9	13	TRBJ1-2	ASSVDRLPNYGYT
TRBV6-1	11	TRBJ2-1	ASSENSYNEQF
TRBV5-1	13	TRBJ1-6	ASSQGGFGNSPLH
TRBV7-9	17	TRBJ2-2	ASSRLTGRDLTNTGELF
TRBV30	12	TRBJ2-2	AFKGGSDTGELF
TRBV6-1	12	TRBJ2-2	ASSSSRYTGELF
TRBV18	10	TRBJ1-1	ASSPRQGEAF
TRBV30	9	TRBJ2-7	AWAYAYEQY
TRBV4-1	15	TRBJ2-3	ASSQRVAGAPVDTQY
TRBV4-2	15	TRBJ1-3	ASSQELTGGSGNTIY
TRBV4-1	13	TRBJ2-3	ASSQVGLITDTQY
TRBV5-4	13	TRBJ2-7	ASSLTSGEAYEQY
TRBV19	12	TRBJ2-5	ASSPGLVQETQY
TRBV5-1	14	TRBJ2-7	ASSLGGSGIAEEQY
TRBV21-1	13	TRBJ2-1	ASSKALSSYNEQF
TRBV15	14	.	ATSTARGTGVYEQY
TRBV19	11	TRBJ2-1	ASSIRAINEQF
TRBV2	12	.	ASSAWTSGDEQY
TRBV7-8	14	TRBJ1-5	ASSPTGYNSNQPQH
TRBV29-1	14	TRBJ2-1	SVTGTSGRSYNEQF
TRBV5-4	13	TRBJ2-7	ASSRRTGDSYEQY
TRBV18	13	TRBJ2-5	ASSPPRSGQETQY
TRBV18	10	TRBJ2-7	ASSPNTYEQY
TRBV18	12	TRBJ1-4	ASSPEGAREKLF
TRBV4-1	14	TRBJ2-1	ASSREGLAGYNEQF
TRBV19	13	TRBJ2-3	ASSMGSGGADTQY
TRBV4-3	12	TRBJ2-7	ASSLIAGGYEQY
TRBV7-2	14	TRBJ2-1	ASSFGLAGGLNEQF
TRBV5-4	17	TRBJ1-2	ASSGRTGELPKPNYGYT
TRBV7-8	11	TRBJ2-1	ASSLDSGNEQF
TRBV4-1	15	TRBJ2-1	ASSQGSSGGSINEQF
TRBV7-2	14	TRBJ2-6	ASSPRFRSGANVLT
TRBV5-1	12	TRBJ2-2	ASRDRGDTGELF
TRBV7-2	13	TRBJ2-7	ASSLVPGATYEQY
TRBV5-1	13	TRBJ1-1	ASNLGKGRGTEAF
TRBV6-5	11	.	ARFNRDSYEQY
TRBV2	13	TRBJ1-5	ASSEEQGRTAPQH
TRBV19	12	TRBJ1-1	ASIGWGVGTEAF
TRBV7-9	11	TRBJ1-2	ASSLAQGGGYT
TRBV6-6	12	TRBJ2-1	ASSSSGGSNEQF
TRBV5-1	12	TRBJ2-1	ASSRGETGGLQF
TRBV6-6	11	TRBJ1-1	ASSRSVNTEAF
TRBV7-9	11	TRBJ2-7	ASSPSAAWEQY
TRBV2	12	TRBJ1-4	ASSAGTGIEKLF
TRBV7-9	11	TRBJ2-7	ASKPGPRYEQY
TRBV5-5	13	TRBJ2-5	ASSLGHGGWETQY